These 25 T cell receptor beta chains share one sample of origin, sequenced in a study of cytomegalovirus exposure and HLA in healthy donors. The PCR was carried out with 60 Vbeta primers and 13 Jbeta primers. Measured with immunoSEQ multiplex PCR; TCRdb has only the in-frame clones, and not every one. This repertoire shows some 93,000 clones, roughly 63% found once; its top ten account for 5.5% to 6%. The sequencing input was PBMCs. Receptors were obtained from a boy younger than 18 in good health and CMV-seropositive.

The V gene is TRBV28, the J gene TRBJ1-1, with no clear D. This CDR3 is 13 amino acids long. The V end was cut by 5 bases, the J end by 0 bases, with 7 bases between. Germline CDR1 MDHEN, CDR2 SYDVKM. Written as DNA, the CDR3 is TGTGCCAGCAGTACGGGGATGAACACTGAAGCTTTCTTT. Its protein product is CASSTGMNTEAFF.

V gene TRBV11-2 combines with J gene TRBJ2-7; weak D call: TRBD2 (5 bases). CDR1 and CDR2 (germline): SGHAT, FQNNGV. The CDR3 covers 15 residues. V was cut by 1 base and J by 3 bases, with 13 bases left in between. For the CDR3, the DNA is TGTGCCAGCAGCTTAGCTCCAGAGGGCTACTACGAGCAGTACTTC. This gives the protein CASSLAPEGYYEQYF.

The chain uses TRBV6-5 and TRBJ1-2; D perhaps matches TRBD1 (5 bases). V dropped 2 bases and J dropped 7 bases, with 11 bases sitting between them. Looked up from germline, CDR1 is MNHEY and CDR2 is SVGAGI. The CDR3 has 13 amino acids. This CDR3 is CASSYRRVSGYTF. The CDR3 DNA reads as TGTGCCAGCAGTTACCGCAGGGTCTCTGGCTACACCTTC.

CDR3 DNA: TGTGCCAGCAGCTTAGGGGCGGGGGGCTCGGACGAGCAGTACTTC. Its translation is CASSLGAGGSDEQYF. The rearrangement joins TRBV7-6 to TRBJ2-7; TRBD2 matches at 8 bases. CDR1 SGHVS and CDR2 FNYEAQ come from the germline V gene. This CDR3 has 15 residues. The V gene end was trimmed by 1 base and the J gene end by 5 bases; junction bases not matched to a gene: 7. The full variable domain, with the rest looked up from reference TRBV7-6 and TRBJ2-7, is GAGVSQSPRYKVTKRGQDVALRCDPISGHVSLYWYRQALGQGPEFLTYFNYEAQQDKSGLPNDRFSAERPEGSISTLTIQRTEQRDSAMYRCASSLGAGGSDEQYFGPGTRLTVT.

This CDR3 reads CASSMGGQGRNQPQHF. The DNA of the CDR3 is TGTGCCAGTAGTATGGGGGGACAGGGGCGCAATCAGCCCCAGCATTTT. The chain is built from TRBV19 and TRBJ1-5; 10 bases line up with TRBD1. The CDR3 totals 16 residues. J was trimmed by 2 bases and V by 3 bases; bases with no gene match: 4. Germline CDR1 is LNHDA and CDR2 is SQIVND (reference sequence).

J is TRBJ2-2 and V is TRBV6-5, with TRBD1 matching over 8 bases. Germline CDR1 and CDR2: MNHEY and SVGAGI. The CDR3 is made up of 15 amino acids. J gave up 5 bases and V 6 bases, and 8 bases lay outside the gene matches. CDR3 protein: CASSDRGYFTGELFF. The CDR3 bases are TGTGCCAGCAGCGACAGGGGATATTTTACCGGGGAGCTGTTTTTT.

The rearrangement links TRBV6-5 to TRBJ1-3; no clear D. V lost 5 bases and J 0 bases, leaving 8 bases between the germline ends. Germline CDR1 and CDR2: MNHEY and SVGAGI. The CDR3 is 14 amino acids. The CDR3 bases are TGTGCCAGCAGTAGCAGGAACTCTGGAAACACCATATATTTT. This gives the protein CASSSRNSGNTIYF.

This chain joins TRBV27 and TRBJ1-1; possible D gene TRBD1, 5 bases. Between the trimmed V and J ends, which lost 7 bases and 0 bases, there was a span of 9 bases. The V gene's germline CDR1 is MNHEY and CDR2 SMNVEV (reference sequence). The CDR3 has 13 residues. CDR3 nucleotides: TGTGCCAGCAACGGGGGTCTGAACACTGAAGCTTTCTTT. Encoded protein: CASNGGLNTEAFF.

The V gene is TRBV4-1, the J gene TRBJ2-1; possible D gene TRBD2, 5 bases. Deletions cut 7 bases from V and 9 bases from J, with 25 bases between. The CDR3 totals 16 residues. Germline CDR1 and CDR2: MGHRA and YSYEKL. The CDR3 here is CASNSPGRTAKGEQFF. The CDR3 DNA is TGCGCCAGCAACTCCCCTGGGCGGACTGCCAAGGGTGAGCAGTTCTTC.

This clone came up a few times. The chain recombines TRBV6-1 with TRBJ1-1; the D gene is possibly TRBD1 (5 bases). The V end lost 3 bases, the J end lost 3 bases, and 20 bases lay between the germline ends. The germline V gene has CDR1 MNHNS and CDR2 SASEGT. The CDR3 is made up of 17 amino acids. Written as DNA, the CDR3 is TGTGCCAGCAGTGATCCAATTATTCAGGGAAAGGACACTGAAGCTTTCTTT. This sequence encodes CASSDPIIQGKDTEAFF.

The chain is built from TRBV7-2 and TRBJ2-7; D not resolved. Trimming left V 2 bases short and J 4 bases short, with 18 bases between. From germline, CDR1 is SGHTA and CDR2 FQGNSA. The CDR3 contains 16 residues. The CDR3 DNA reads as TGTGCCAGCAGCTTATCGAAAATCGGAGTAAGTTACGAGCAGTACTTC. It translates to CASSLSKIGVSYEQYF.

As DNA, the CDR3 is TGCGCCAGCAGCCAAGCCCCGGGAGGCTCCTACAATGAGCAGTTCTTC. This translates into CASSQAPGGSYNEQFF. J is TRBJ2-1 and V is TRBV4-3, with TRBD2 matching 7 bases. Germline CDR1 is LGHNA and CDR2 is YSLEER. This CDR3 has 16 residues. With 1 base clipped from V and 0 bases from J, the junction kept 3 bases outside the gene matches.

The gene calls are TRBV2 and TRBJ1-5, with D perhaps matching TRBD1 (5 bases). Looked up from germline, CDR1 is SNHLY and CDR2 is FYNNEI. This CDR3 is 19 amino acids long. The V end lost 4 bases, the J end lost 1 base, and 23 bases lay between the germline ends. The CDR3 here is CASSALTTGIVSSNQPQHF. Here the CDR3 DNA reads TGTGCCAGCAGTGCCCTAACCACAGGTATCGTTTCGAGCAATCAGCCCCAGCATTTT. Together with reference TRBV2 and TRBJ1-5, the CDR3 gives the full variable domain: EPEVTQTPSHQVTQMGQEVILRCVPISNHLYFYWYRQILGQKVEFLVSFYNNEISEKSEIFDDQFSVERPDGSNFTLKIRSTKLEDSAMYFCASSALTTGIVSSNQPQHFGDGTRLSIL.

The V and J genes are TRBV19 and TRBJ2-7; 13 bases map to TRBD2. Germline values: CDR1 LNHDA, CDR2 SQIVND (reference sequence). The CDR3 is made up of 14 amino acids. Trimming removed 10 bases from V and 4 bases from J; junction bases left unmatched: 7. The CDR3 region is CATSPTSGRYEQYF. CDR3 DNA sequence: TGTGCCACCTCACCGACTAGCGGGAGGTACGAGCAGTACTTC.

This clone appeared a few times. V is TRBV19 and J is TRBJ1-4; 9 bases agree with TRBD1. The CDR3 is 14 amino acids. Losses at the gene ends were 6 bases for V and 7 bases for J; bases not matched to a gene: 6. Germline lookup yields CDR1 LNHDA and CDR2 SQIVND (reference sequence). The CDR3 is CASSSDRGAEKLFF. DNA of the CDR3: TGTGCCAGTAGCAGCGACAGGGGGGCTGAAAAACTGTTTTTT.

This clone appeared a single time. This rearrangement joins TRBV5-1 to TRBJ1-6; tentative D call: TRBD1 (5 bases). The CDR3 is 14 amino acids. Per the germline V gene, CDR1 is SGHRS and CDR2 is YFSETQ. V lost 3 bases and J lost 6, with 10 bases in between. The CDR3 is CASSSDNLNSPLHF. CDR3 in DNA: TGCGCCAGCAGCTCGGACAACCTTAATTCACCCCTCCACTTT.

This sequence joins TRBV5-4 and TRBJ1-1; D might be TRBD1 (6 bases). The V gene's germline CDR1 is SGHNT and CDR2 YYREEE (reference sequence). The CDR3 contains 15 residues. V shed 2 bases and J shed 0 bases, with 11 bases lying between them. The CDR3 sequence is CASSLHDRMNTEAFF. CDR3 coding DNA: TGTGCCAGCAGCTTACATGACAGGATGAACACTGAAGCTTTCTTT.

This chain links TRBV6-6 with TRBJ2-7; the match to TRBD1 covers 7 bases. The CDR3 consists of 15 residues. Germline V gives CDR1 MNHNY, CDR2 SVGAGI (reference sequence). V was pared by 8 bases and J by 1 base, with 11 bases of the junction left unmatched. CDR3 DNA: TGTGCCAGCTCTCCTCCGGACAGGCCATCCTACGAGCAGTACTTC. This gives the protein CASSPPDRPSYEQYF.

Only a few counts were recorded for this clone. The chain joins TRBV5-6 to TRBJ2-6, with D unresolved. CDR1 is SGHDT, CDR2 YYEEEE, per germline. V gave up 5 bases and J gave up 0 bases, with 9 bases separating them. The CDR3 consists of 15 residues. The DNA for the CDR3 is TGTGCCAGCAGTCAACTGAACTCTGGGGCCAACGTCCTGACTTTC. The encoded protein is CASSQLNSGANVLTF.

The chain combines TRBV9 with TRBJ1-1; TRBD1 matches 7 bases. Germline CDR1 is SGDLS and CDR2 is YYNGEE. After removal of 5 bases from V and 1 base from J, the junction contained 8 bases not matched to a gene. This CDR3 is 15 amino acids long. DNA of the CDR3: TGTGCCAGCAGTTCTACAGGGGCCTCGAACACTGAAGCTTTCTTT. Translated, it gives CASSSTGASNTEAFF. The full variable domain, in which reference TRBV9 and TRBJ1-1 provide the parts outside the CDR3, is DSGVTQTPKHLITATGQRVTLRCSPRSGDLSVYWYQQSLDQGLQFLIQYYNGEERAKGNILERFSAQQFPDLHSELNLSSLELGDSALYFCASSSTGASNTEAFFGQGTRLTVV.

This clone was detected only once. V gene TRBV6-1 combines with J gene TRBJ1-4, with D unresolved. In germline, CDR1 is MNHNS, CDR2 SASEGT. This CDR3 is built from 13 residues. V gave up 7 bases and J gave up 5 bases, with 11 bases separating them. The CDR3 reads CASIALLNEKLFF. In DNA form, the CDR3 reads TGTGCCAGCATCGCGCTTTTAAATGAAAAACTGTTTTTT.

V is TRBV18 and J is TRBJ2-5; D is unclear. There are 14 residues in the CDR3. CDR1 is KGHSH and CDR2 is LQKENI in the germline V gene. Trimming shortened V by 2 bases and J by 5 bases, and 12 bases separated the two germline ends. The CDR3 here is CASSPSESRETQYF. As DNA, the CDR3 is TGTGCCAGCTCACCATCCGAGTCGAGGGAGACCCAGTACTTC.

This rearrangement joins TRBV7-2 to TRBJ2-5; maybe TRBD2 (5 bases). With 5 bases removed from V and 5 bases from J, the gap between germline ends came to 9 bases. This CDR3 is 12 amino acids long. The germline V gene encodes CDR1 SGHTA and CDR2 FQGNSA. The CDR3 sequence is CASSSGVETQYF. Written as DNA, the CDR3 is TGTGCCAGCAGCAGCGGTGTGGAGACCCAGTACTTC.

The CDR3 here is CASSQDSTSGGAWDTQYF. CDR3 DNA: TGCGCCAGCAGCCAAGATTCGACTAGCGGGGGGGCCTGGGATACGCAGTATTTT. V usage is TRBV4-1 and J usage is TRBJ2-3; TRBD2 matches 14 bases. Per germline, CDR1 MGHRA and CDR2 YSYEKL. V was pared by 0 bases and J by 6 bases, with 8 bases of the junction left unmatched. There are 18 residues in the CDR3.

Only one count was recorded for this clone. The chain uses TRBV6-1 and TRBJ1-2; possibly TRBD1 for D (5 bases). Trimming took off 4 bases at V and 7 bases at J, with 22 bases between the two ends. The CDR3 sequence is 16 residues long. The germline gives CDR1 MNHNS, CDR2 SASEGT. The CDR3 loop reads CASSVGTTSPGRGYTF. CDR3 in DNA: TGTGCCAGCAGTGTAGGGACCACTAGCCCGGGACGTGGCTACACCTTC.